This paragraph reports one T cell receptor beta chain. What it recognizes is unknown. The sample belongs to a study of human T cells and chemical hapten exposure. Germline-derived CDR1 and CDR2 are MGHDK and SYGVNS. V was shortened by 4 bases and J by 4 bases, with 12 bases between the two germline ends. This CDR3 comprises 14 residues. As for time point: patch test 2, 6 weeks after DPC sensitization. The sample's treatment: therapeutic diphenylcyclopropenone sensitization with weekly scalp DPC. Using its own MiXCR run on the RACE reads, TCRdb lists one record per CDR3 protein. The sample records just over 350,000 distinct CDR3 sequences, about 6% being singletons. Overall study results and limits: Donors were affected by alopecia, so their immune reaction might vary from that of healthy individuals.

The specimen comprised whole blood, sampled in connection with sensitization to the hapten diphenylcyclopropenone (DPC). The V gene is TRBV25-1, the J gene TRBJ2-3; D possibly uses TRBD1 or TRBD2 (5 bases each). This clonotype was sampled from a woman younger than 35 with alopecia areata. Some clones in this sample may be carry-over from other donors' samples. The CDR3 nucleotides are TGTGCCAGCAGTGCCGGGACCGGGGCAGATACGCAGTATTTT. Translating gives CASSAGTGADTQYF.